The sequence of this T cell receptor (beta chain) was determined in a study of T cells in Graves' hyperthyroidism and ophthalmopathy (dated by TCRdb to the late 2010s). Background on the whole study: Peripheral blood was collected at initial diagnosis, before any treatment. Thyroid tissue and blood T-cell repertoires from about 6 Graves' hyperthyroidism patients were also compared in the study. Whether ophthalmopathy could be predicted prospectively was tested in an independent validation cohort made up of roughly 19 hyperthyroidism patients plus 17 patients who later progressed to ophthalmopathy. Once sampling was done, hyperthyroidism patients were given methimazole at a starting dose of 30 mg daily, whereas ophthalmopathy patients were given high-dose intravenous methylprednisolone. The paper reports TCR Vbeta CDR3 sequencing of 130 to 150 peripheral blood samples: some 44 ophthalmopathy, approximately 74 hyperthyroidism and around 17 progressor patients. The 100 or so discovery patients were randomly split 7:3 into training and test sets. To identify distinguishing TCR V-J signatures, a discovery cohort of 95 to 100 patients was used, comprising 43 with Graves' ophthalmopathy and roughly 60 with stable Graves' hyperthyroidism. What the authors observed across the whole study: In validation, the model predicted progression to ophthalmopathy with around 71% sensitivity and approximately 74% specificity, a median of 6.5 months before onset. Blood samples also contained most of the expanded thyroid clonotypes (frequency above 0.001), which suggests that blood repertoires may reflect thyroid immune responses. In cross-validation, a model built on a 13 V-J signature told ophthalmopathy apart from stable hyperthyroidism with under 90% sensitivity and approximately 81% specificity, and in testing the same model reached 80%/75%. Sample size was not statistically predetermined, and investigators were not blinded to group allocation.

This clonotype was observed many times. The specificity of this receptor is unknown. Within one base of it there is no much larger clone, and no base qualities were kept. The germline V gene gives CDR1 as SGHAT and CDR2 as FQNNGV. Between the V and J ends, shortened by 0 bases and 5 bases respectively, the junction contains 19 bases. From its cysteine to its phenylalanine, the CDR3 spans 18 amino acids. Solely the CDR3 DNA is kept, with 54 bases framed from the first base. Moderately to severely active disease, a Clinical Activity Score of at least 3, a NOSPECS grade of at least 4, and a duration under 3 months were present in ophthalmopathy patients. Patients with uncontrolled infections, other autoimmune diseases, pregnancy or lactation were excluded. Diagnoses were based on clinical symptoms, serum thyroxine and TRAb, thyroid ultrasound and orbital computed tomography. Ficoll-Paque density gradient centrifugation was used to isolate PBMCs from about 9 ml of fresh peripheral blood. Trizol reagent was used to extract total RNA, and RNA quality was then checked on an Agilent 2100 Bioanalyzer.

The TCR beta CDR3 regions were amplified from the RNA transcripts. A first-round RT-PCR of the TCR CDR3 used the HTBI primer set with the Qiagen OneStep RT-PCR kit. Libraries were constructed in a second round of multiplex PCR, after which size selection and purification were performed. Sequencing of the libraries was done on an Illumina HiSeq2000 using paired-end 100 bp reads. Under the source paper's analysis protocol: SOAPnuke was used to process the raw data, with reads discarded if the reads contained adapters or uncalled bases, had a mean Phred below 15, or lacked an exact constant-primer or identifier match. COPE v1.2.5 was used to merge the high-quality paired reads, and each unique nucleotide sequence was defined as a clonotype. Clonotypes were aligned to IMGT TRBV, TRBD and TRBJ reference segments using MiTCR v1.1. Analysis was restricted to V-J combinations with a frequency above 0.0001, which covered about 99% of repertoires. The TCS score was defined as the ratio of F50 (clonal expansion) to E x V (chaos), calculated using BLOSUM62-based TCRdist between CDR3 peptides within each V-J. Welch's t-statistics and random forest reduced roughly 530 V-J features to 13, which were used in a naive Bayes classifier (R e1071). TCRdb reworked the public reads: Q25 trimming with fastp, MiXCR clone assembly, productive beta chains retained. Identical CDR3 protein sequences are pooled into one entry, listed with their most common genes and DNA. Here the V and J calls rest on TCRdb's processing, not on the authors' analysis. The sample table contains 500,000 to 750,000 distinct CDR3 sequences; only one count was recorded for approximately 15% of them. 6.5% to 9% of the sample rests with the top ten.

The chain uses TRBV11-2 and TRBJ2-2; TRBD1 is perhaps the D gene, given 7 matching bases. This TCR was sampled from a woman between 18 and 30 years old with Graves' ophthalmopathy. The specimen sequenced was blood. The CDR3 in this case is CASSLDPSGGWWTGELFF. The DNA is as follows: TGTGCCAGCAGCTTAGACCCCTCAGGGGGGTGGTGGACCGGGGAGCTGTTTTTT.